The source of this T cell receptor (beta chain) is a study of blood T cell repertoires in COVID-19. About the study: There were acute and convalescent COVID-19 samples, and they came from the United States, Italy and Spain.

TCRdb's table, derived via immunoSEQ multiplex PCR, lists solely in-frame clones and lacks some. The top ten clones hold approximately 4.3% of a sample with more than 200,000 clones, 75% to 85% of them seen once. Donors were grouped by their self-reported clinical history. CDR1 is MDHEN and CDR2 is SYDVKM in the germline V gene. The CDR3 covers 15 residues. Between the trimmed V and J ends, which lost 4 bases and 4 bases, there was a span of 14 bases. The chain carries TRBV28 and TRBJ1-3; no firm D call. The specimen sequenced was PBMCs or T cells enriched from blood (not recorded which). This clonotype was sampled from a man aged 25-40 years with acute COVID-19. This chain's CDR3 is CASSSLAAGGNTIYF. DNA for the CDR3: TGTGCCAGCAGTTCCCTGGCGGCGGGAGGAAACACCATATATTTT.